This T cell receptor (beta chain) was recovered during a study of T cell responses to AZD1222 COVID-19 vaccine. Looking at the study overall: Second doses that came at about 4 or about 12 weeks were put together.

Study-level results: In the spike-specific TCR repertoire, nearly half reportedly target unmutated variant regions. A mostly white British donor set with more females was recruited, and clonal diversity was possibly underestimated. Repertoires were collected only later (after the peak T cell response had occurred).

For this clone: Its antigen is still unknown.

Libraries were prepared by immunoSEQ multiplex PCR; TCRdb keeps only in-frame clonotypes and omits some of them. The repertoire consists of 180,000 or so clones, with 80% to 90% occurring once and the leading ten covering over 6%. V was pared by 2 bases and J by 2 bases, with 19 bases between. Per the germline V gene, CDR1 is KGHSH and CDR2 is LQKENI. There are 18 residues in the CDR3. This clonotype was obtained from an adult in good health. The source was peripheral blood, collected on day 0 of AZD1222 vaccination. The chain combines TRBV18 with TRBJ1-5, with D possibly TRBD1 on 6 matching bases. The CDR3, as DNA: TGTGCCAGCTCACCAAGCCTTGCCGGGGGGCTTGGCAATCAGCCCCAGCATTTT. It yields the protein CASSPSLAGGLGNQPQHF.